Presented here are 6 T cell receptor beta chains from one specimen sequenced in a study of cytomegalovirus exposure and HLA in healthy donors. Primers: 60 Vbeta forward and 13 Jbeta reverse. TCRdb's table, derived via immunoSEQ multiplex PCR, lists solely in-frame clones and lacks some. The data show over 100,000 clones, around 83% seen once. Specimen: PBMCs. These receptors all come from a woman aged 45-65 years in good health and CMV-seropositive.

The CDR3 region is CASSRTVSSYEQYF. The CDR3 bases are TGCGCCAGCAGCCGAACAGTATCCTCCTACGAGCAGTACTTC. The chain joins TRBV5-1 to TRBJ2-7; no firm D call. The CDR3 consists of 14 residues. V was shortened by 4 bases and J by 0 bases, with 11 bases between the two germline ends. Germline V gene lookup returns CDR1 SGHRS and CDR2 YFSETQ.

With respect to this clone: Mismatch with germline at one junction end may stem from a read error. The rearrangement uses TRBV5-4 and TRBJ2-1; 8 bases agree with TRBD1. Germline V gene lookup returns CDR1 SGHNT and CDR2 YYREEE (reference sequence). The CDR3 contains 16 residues. The CDR3 reads CASSLGQGTFYSEQFF. The CDR3 DNA reads TGTGCCAGCAGCTTGGGACAGGGGACATTTTACAGTGAGCAGTTCTTC.

The chain is built from TRBV10-3 and TRBJ1-1; TRBD1 aligns across 8 bases. Unmatched junction bases numbered 6, after V lost 11 bases and J lost 1 base. Germline loops: CDR1 ENHRY, CDR2 SYGVKD. The CDR3 totals 13 residues. The CDR3 DNA is TGTGCCCTAAGGGACAGGACGAACACTGAAGCTTTCTTT. This translates into CALRDRTNTEAFF.

The chain combines TRBV29-1 with TRBJ1-5; D uncertain. CDR1 and CDR2 (germline): SQVTM, ANQGSEA. The CDR3 extends over 15 amino acids. Trimming left V 5 bases short and J 0 bases short, with 14 bases between. The DNA for the CDR3 is TGCAGCGTTCCCCCCTACTATTATAGCAATCAGCCCCAGCATTTT. Encoded protein: CSVPPYYYSNQPQHF.

The chain carries TRBV5-1 and TRBJ2-3, with 7 positions matching TRBD2. The length of the CDR3 is 15 residues. V lost 3 bases and J lost 0; bases outside the gene matches: 4. Germline CDR1 and CDR2: SGHRS and YFSETQ. CDR3 nucleotide sequence: TGCGCCAGCAGCTGGGTTAGCGGGAGCACAGATACGCAGTATTTT. It encodes CASSWVSGSTDTQYF. The whole variable domain, filled in from reference TRBV5-1 and TRBJ2-3, reads KAGVTQTPRYLIKTRGQQVTLSCSPISGHRSVSWYQQTPGQGLQFLFEYFSETQRNKGNFPGRFSGRQFSNSRSEMNVSTLELGDSALYLCASSWVSGSTDTQYFGPGTRLTVL.

CDR3 sequence (DNA): TGCAGCGGTACAGGGGCCTACGAGCAGTACTTC. Translation gives CSGTGAYEQYF. V gene TRBV29-1 combines with J gene TRBJ2-7; 7 bases fit TRBD1. V shed 7 bases and J 2 bases; nucleotides not matched to a gene: 2. Per the germline V gene, CDR1 is SQVTM and CDR2 is ANQGSEA. The CDR3 extends over 11 amino acids.